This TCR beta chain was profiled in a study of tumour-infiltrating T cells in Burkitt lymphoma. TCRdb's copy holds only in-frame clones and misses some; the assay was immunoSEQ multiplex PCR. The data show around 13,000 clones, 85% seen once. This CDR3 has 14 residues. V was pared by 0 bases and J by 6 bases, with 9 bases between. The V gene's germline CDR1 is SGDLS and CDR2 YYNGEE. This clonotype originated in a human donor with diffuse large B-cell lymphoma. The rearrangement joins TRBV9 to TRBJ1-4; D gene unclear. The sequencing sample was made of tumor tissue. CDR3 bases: TGTGCCAGCAGCGTAGCGCAGGCGGATGAAAAACTGTTTTTT. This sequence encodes CASSVAQADEKLFF.